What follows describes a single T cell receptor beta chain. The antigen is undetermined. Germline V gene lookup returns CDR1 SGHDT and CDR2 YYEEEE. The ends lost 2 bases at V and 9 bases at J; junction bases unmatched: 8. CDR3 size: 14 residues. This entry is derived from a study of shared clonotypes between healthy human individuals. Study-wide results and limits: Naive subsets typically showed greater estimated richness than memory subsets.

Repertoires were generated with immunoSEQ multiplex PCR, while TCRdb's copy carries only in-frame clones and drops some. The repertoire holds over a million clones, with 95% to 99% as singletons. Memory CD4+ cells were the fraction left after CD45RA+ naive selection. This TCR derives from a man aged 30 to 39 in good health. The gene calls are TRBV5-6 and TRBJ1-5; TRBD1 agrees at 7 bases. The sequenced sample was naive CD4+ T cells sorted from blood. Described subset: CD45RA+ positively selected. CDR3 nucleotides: TGTGCCAGCAGCTTTTCACAGGGGTCATTGCCCCAGCATTTT. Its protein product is CASSFSQGSLPQHF. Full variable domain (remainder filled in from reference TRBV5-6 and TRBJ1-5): DAGVTQSPTHLIKTRGQQVTLRCSPKSGHDTVSWYQQALGQGPQFIFQYYEEEERQRGNFPDRFSGHQFPNYSSELNVNALLLGDSALYLCASSFSQGSLPQHFGDGTRLSIL.